The 9 T cell receptor beta chains given below trace back to one sample, sequenced in a study of T cells in Graves' hyperthyroidism and ophthalmopathy. The investigators amplified TCR beta CDR3 regions from RNA transcripts. TCR CDR3 regions were first amplified by RT-PCR with HTBI primers. TCRdb re-derived calls from the multiplex PCR reads in MiXCR, one entry per CDR3 protein. This sample has roughly 180,000 distinct CDR3 sequences; around 8.9% occur once, and the top ten carry less than 25%. The sequencing input was blood. These receptors were taken from a young woman with Graves' hyperthyroidism that later progressed to Graves' ophthalmopathy.

This clonotype occurred many times. The chain combines TRBV20-1 with TRBJ2-1; D uncertain. Deletions cut 5 bases from V and 6 bases from J, with 14 bases between. Germline loops: CDR1 DFQATT, CDR2 SNEGSKA (reference sequence). The CDR3 is 13 residues long. The CDR3 spells CSAAGFHPNEQFF. CDR3 nucleotide sequence: TGCAGTGCTGCCGGGTTCCACCCCAATGAGCAGTTCTTC.

This clonotype was seen many times. The V gene is TRBV6-1, the J gene TRBJ2-1, with 14 nucleotides matching TRBD2. The CDR3 spans 18 residues. Germline V gene data show CDR1 as MNHNS and CDR2 as SASEGT. Trimming at V came to 7 bases and at J to 4 bases, leaving 12 bases not matched to a gene. The CDR3 coding sequence is TGTGCCAGCATCACCGGGACTAGCGGGGGAAGGGGGTACAATGAGCAGTTCTTC. It encodes CASITGTSGGRGYNEQFF.

This clonotype appeared many times. The chain links TRBV10-3 to TRBJ1-6, with D hard to call. CDR3 length: 16 residues. Germline V lookup: CDR1 ENHRY, CDR2 SYGVKD. V lost 2 bases to trimming and J lost 6 bases, with 14 bases between them. CDR3 loop: CAISESAGQFNSPLHF. For the CDR3, the DNA is TGTGCCATCAGTGAGAGCGCCGGCCAATTTAATTCACCCCTCCACTTT.

In its sample, this clonotype was seen many times. The gene calls are TRBV20-1 and TRBJ2-5; 7 bases are a match to TRBD2. Germline CDR1 DFQATT, CDR2 SNEGSKA (reference sequence). V was clipped by 6 bases and J by 2 bases; unmatched bases: 6. CDR3 size: 13 residues. CDR3 nucleotide sequence: TGCAGTGCAAAGACTAGCTCTCAAGAGACCCAGTACTTC. Its protein is CSAKTSSQETQYF.

Of note for this clonotype: This may be a read error: a much more frequent sequence differs by one nucleotide. The J gene is TRBJ2-1, the V gene TRBV30; D is undetermined. The J call could be wrong; TRBJ2-7 is a better fit for the DNA end. This CDR3 has 10 residues. Germline CDR1 reads GTSNPN; CDR2 reads SVGIG (reference sequence). The CDR3 spells CAWSVNEQYF. For the CDR3, the DNA is TGTGCCTGGAGTGTCAATGAGCAGTACTTC.

The chain carries TRBV30 and TRBJ1-2; TRBD1 might be the D (5 bases). The ends were cut back, 0 bases at V and 3 bases at J, with 11 bases in the middle. This CDR3 region has 14 residues. Germline V gives CDR1 GTSNPN, CDR2 SVGIG (reference sequence). This chain's CDR3 is CAWSVPGLYYGYTF. CDR3 in DNA: TGTGCCTGGAGTGTACCAGGGCTGTACTATGGCTACACCTTC.

This clonotype was picked up a small number of times. The V gene is TRBV19, the J gene TRBJ2-2; 13 bases are a match to TRBD2. CDR1 LNHDA and CDR2 SQIVND come from the germline V gene (reference sequence). V shed 10 bases, J shed 0 bases, and the junction held 11 bases outside the gene matches. This CDR3 comprises 18 residues. In nucleotides, the CDR3 is TGTGCCACCGCGGGACTAGCGGGACTAGACGCGAACACCGGGGAGCTGTTTTTT. Its protein is CATAGLAGLDANTGELFF.

With regard to this clonotype: A much larger clone is a single base away; this may be a read error. The rearrangement links TRBV7-9 to TRBJ1-3; tentative D call: TRBD1 (5 bases). The CDR3 extends over 13 amino acids. Per the germline V gene, CDR1 is SEHNR and CDR2 is FQNEAQ (reference sequence). V lost 3 bases and J 11 bases, leaving 14 bases between the germline ends. CDR3 region: CASSFGTMDAIYF. In DNA form, the CDR3 reads TGTGCCAGCAGCTTTGGGACTATGGACGCCATATATTTT.

This clonotype has at least ten counts. The chain links TRBV5-5 to TRBJ2-1; 11 bases match TRBD2. J lost 7 bases, V lost 0 bases, and 6 bases had no gene match. This CDR3 is built from 16 residues. Germline V CDR1 and CDR2: SGHKS, YYEKEE (reference sequence). In DNA form, the CDR3 reads TGTGCCAGCAGCTTGGTCGCGACTAGCGGGGATAATGAGCAGTTCTTC. It is translated as CASSLVATSGDNEQFF.